This T cell receptor (beta chain) was captured by sequencing in a study of T-cell memory formation after mild COVID-19. Study summary: Clusters of TCRs were largely donor specific.

V dropped 0 bases and J dropped 2 bases, with 11 bases sitting between them. This CDR3 is 15 amino acids long. Germline CDR1 and CDR2: SGHDT and YYEEEE. TCRdb analysed the 5' RACE reads with MiXCR anew, one entry per CDR3 protein. The repertoire consists of about 260,000 distinct CDR3 sequences, with about 17% occurring once and the leading ten covering 22%. Whole-study findings and limits: CD4+ contracting clones were found mainly in CM and EM, and CD8+ ones in EMRA. Later expanders leaned CD4+, whereas clones that contracted between day 15 and 85 were balanced CD4/CD8.

In its sample, this clonotype was seen a few times. The antigen is unknown. The sequencing sample was made of PBMCs or a T cell subset sorted from them (not recorded which). This rearrangement joins TRBV5-6 to TRBJ1-2; D remains ambiguous. This TCR was sampled from a man between 18 and 35 years old who had mild COVID-19 (a few samples of this study predate the infection). Cell type and time point are not known. The CDR3 reads CASSLVAGRNYGYTF. The CDR3 coding sequence is TGTGCCAGCAGCTTGGTGGCCGGGCGAAACTATGGCTACACCTTC. The variable domain in full, completed from reference TRBV5-6 and TRBJ1-2, reads DAGVTQSPTHLIKTRGQQVTLRCSPKSGHDTVSWYQQALGQGPQFIFQYYEEEERQRGNFPDRFSGHQFPNYSSELNVNALLLGDSALYLCASSLVAGRNYGYTFGSGTRLTVV.